The 23 T cell receptor beta chains presented below share a single source sample, sequenced in a study of T cell responses to AZD1222 COVID-19 vaccine. Assay used: immunoSEQ multiplex PCR; TCRdb lists only in-frame clones, some missing. The data contain about 97,000 clones, 85% to 90% of them singletons. Material: peripheral blood, obtained on day 0 of AZD1222 vaccination. These receptors were obtained from an adult in good health.

The chain couples TRBV24-1 to TRBJ1-1; D is perhaps TRBD1 (6 bases). This CDR3 region has 11 residues. CDR1 and CDR2 (germline): KGHDR, SFDVKD. Trimming took 9 bases from V and 3 from J, leaving 7 bases between them. The CDR3 region has the DNA TGTGCCACCCAGGGGTACACTGAAGCTTTCTTT. This sequence encodes CATQGYTEAFF.

The V and J genes are TRBV9 and TRBJ1-5; perhaps TRBD1 as D (6 bases). The germline V gene has CDR1 SGDLS and CDR2 YYNGEE. Trimming cost V 1 base and J 1 base, with 9 bases left between them. The CDR3 sequence is 15 residues long. For the CDR3, the DNA is TGTGCCAGCAGCGTAACTGGGGGCAGCAATCAGCCCCAGCATTTT. Its translation: CASSVTGGSNQPQHF.

V and J are TRBV7-2 and TRBJ1-2, with 7 bases matching TRBD1. V was clipped by 5 bases and J by 2 bases; unmatched bases: 11. This CDR3 has 16 amino acids. CDR1 is SGHTA and CDR2 is FQGNSA in the germline V gene. For the CDR3, the DNA is TGTGCCAGCAGCCTTCAAACAGGGGTCCCGAACTATGGCTACACCTTC. This gives the protein CASSLQTGVPNYGYTF.

This rearrangement joins TRBV5-8 to TRBJ2-1; a weak D match, TRBD1 (6 bases). Deletions cut 8 bases from V and 9 bases from J, with 21 bases between. The CDR3 contains 14 residues. CDR1 is SGHTS and CDR2 is YDEGEE in the germline V gene. CDR3 residues: CASSQGSWLGEQFF. CDR3 coding DNA: TGTGCCAGTTCACAGGGTTCATGGTTGGGTGAGCAGTTCTTC. The full variable domain, rest sourced from reference TRBV5-8 and TRBJ2-1, is EAGVTQSPTHLIKTRGQQATLRCSPISGHTSVYWYQQALGLGLQFLLWYDEGEERNRGNFPPRFSGRQFPNYSSELNVNALELEDSALYLCASSQGSWLGEQFFGPGTRLTVL.

This rearrangement joins TRBV5-5 to TRBJ1-4, with D possibly being TRBD1 (5 bases). The germline V and J ends were trimmed by 0 bases and 5 bases, with 14 bases remaining between them. Germline CDR1 and CDR2: SGHKS and YYEKEE (reference sequence). This CDR3 is 16 amino acids long. CDR3 amino acids: CASSLGLRDQNEKLFF. CDR3 DNA: TGTGCCAGCAGCTTGGGACTCCGGGACCAGAATGAAAAACTGTTTTTT.

The rearrangement joins TRBV7-2 to TRBJ1-2, with 9 positions matching TRBD1. CDR1 is SGHTA, CDR2 FQGNSA, per germline. There are 15 residues in the CDR3. Losses at the gene ends were 4 bases for V and 4 bases for J; bases not matched to a gene: 7. CDR3 DNA: TGTGCCAGCAGCTCCGTTGGACAGGGGACCTATGGCTACACCTTC. It codes for CASSSVGQGTYGYTF.

The V gene is TRBV6-1, the J gene TRBJ1-5; tentatively, D is TRBD1 (6 bases). The ends were cut back, 0 bases at V and 2 bases at J, with 17 bases in the middle. There are 18 residues in the CDR3. The V gene's germline CDR1 is MNHNS and CDR2 SASEGT. In DNA form, the CDR3 reads TGTGCCAGCAGTGAAGCGGGATGGGGGGGCGGAGGCAATCAGCCCCAGCATTTT. Translating it yields CASSEAGWGGGGNQPQHF.

This chain joins TRBV9 and TRBJ1-3; 7 nucleotides agree with TRBD1. The CDR3 is 15 amino acids. Losses at the gene ends were 3 bases for V and 1 base for J; bases not matched to a gene: 4. From germline, CDR1 is SGDLS and CDR2 YYNGEE. In DNA form, the CDR3 reads TGTGCCAGCAGCGCCTTGGACAGGTCTGGAAACACCATATATTTT. Translating gives CASSALDRSGNTIYF.

This sequence joins TRBV7-2 and TRBJ2-1; TRBD2 matches 9 bases. Looked up from germline, CDR1 is SGHTA and CDR2 is FQGNSA. The CDR3 spans 15 residues. V was pared by 5 bases and J by 8 bases, with 10 bases of the junction left unmatched. In nucleotides, the CDR3 is TGTGCCAGCAGCCCGAACGCGGGGGGGTACCATGAGCAGTTCTTC. Translating it yields CASSPNAGGYHEQFF.

The V gene is TRBV12-3 or TRBV12-4, the J gene TRBJ2-7; a possible D gene is TRBD1 (6 bases). The CDR3 runs to 13 residues. The V end lost 6 bases, the J end lost 3 bases, and 12 bases lay between the germline ends. CDR3 in DNA: TGTGCCAGCAGATCGACAGGATTCTACGAGCAGTACTTC. This sequence encodes CASRSTGFYEQYF.

This clone was found once. The J gene is TRBJ2-7, the V gene TRBV28; 12 nucleotides agree with TRBD1. Trimming took 0 bases from V and 6 from J; bases not matched to a gene: 3. The length of the CDR3 is 15 residues. Germline CDR1 reads MDHEN; CDR2 reads SYDVKM. CDR3 coding DNA: TGTGCCAGCAGTTTATGGGGACAGGGGGCACCCGAGCAGTACTTC. It specifies CASSLWGQGAPEQYF.

This chain connects TRBV28 to TRBJ1-2, with D possibly being TRBD1 (5 bases). This CDR3 contains 14 residues. With 3 bases removed from V and 6 bases from J, the gap between germline ends came to 14 bases. Germline V gene lookup returns CDR1 MDHEN and CDR2 SYDVKM. CDR3 DNA sequence: TGTGCCAGCAGTTTGCGTCAGGGCAGGAATGGCTACACCTTC. Amino acid sequence: CASSLRQGRNGYTF.

The V gene is TRBV5-1, the J gene TRBJ1-1, with a tentative D call TRBD1 (5 bases). V was trimmed by 5 bases and J by 4 bases, leaving 18 bases between them. Germline CDR1 and CDR2: SGHRS and YFSETQ. The length of the CDR3 is 15 residues. The CDR3 nucleotides read TGCGCCAGCAGTCGACCTGACAGAGGGCGCACTGAAGCTTTCTTT. Residues: CASSRPDRGRTEAFF.

A single count supports this clone. The chain carries TRBV5-1 and TRBJ2-7, with D maybe TRBD1 (5 bases). V gave up 0 bases and J gave up 5 bases, with 12 bases separating them. This CDR3 is 14 amino acids long. Germline V gene lookup returns CDR1 SGHRS and CDR2 YFSETQ. The CDR3 nucleotides read TGCGCCAGCAGCTTGGGCCAGGGTATCGACGAGCAGTACTTC. Translating it yields CASSLGQGIDEQYF. The variable domain in full, completed from reference TRBV5-1 and TRBJ2-7, reads KAGVTQTPRYLIKTRGQQVTLSCSPISGHRSVSWYQQTPGQGLQFLFEYFSETQRNKGNFPGRFSGRQFSNSRSEMNVSTLELGDSALYLCASSLGQGIDEQYFGPGTRLTVT.

The chain links TRBV28 to TRBJ1-1; TRBD1 matches at 8 bases. CDR3 length equals 16 residues. V lost 5 bases to trimming and J lost 5 bases; unmatched junction nucleotides: 13. The germline gives CDR1 MDHEN, CDR2 SYDVKM. The CDR3 DNA reads TGTGCCAGCAGTCCCGGACAGGGCCCGTGGGGGACTGAAGCTTTCTTT. It translates to CASSPGQGPWGTEAFF.

This clone was picked up one time. The junction shows a germline mismatch at one end, possibly a read error. The chain uses TRBV7-7 and TRBJ2-3; D is uncertain. The V gene's germline CDR1 is SSHAT and CDR2 FNYEAQ (reference sequence). The CDR3 is made up of 14 amino acids. The DNA of the CDR3 is TGTGCTAGCAGCTTAGCAGGAGCCACAGATACGCAGTATTTT. Amino acids: CASSLAGATDTQYF.

This chain links TRBV28 with TRBJ1-5; 7 bases are a match to TRBD1. Trimming removed 2 bases from V and 1 base from J; junction bases left unmatched: 11. Per the germline V gene, CDR1 is MDHEN and CDR2 is SYDVKM. The length of the CDR3 is 18 residues. The CDR3 nucleotides are TGTGCCAGCAGTTTAGCCCCAGGGGGACGTACCAGCAATCAGCCCCAGCATTTT. This codes for CASSLAPGGRTSNQPQHF.

V usage is TRBV6-2 or TRBV6-3 and J usage is TRBJ2-3; TRBD2 matches at 10 bases. J gave up 7 bases and V 5 bases, and 12 bases lay outside the gene matches. Germline CDR1 is MNHEY and CDR2 is SVGEGT. The CDR3 extends over 16 amino acids. In DNA form, the CDR3 reads TGTGCCAGCAGTACCCAGACTAGCGGGTCCGGTTATACGCAGTATTTT. Translating gives CASSTQTSGSGYTQYF.

The chain uses TRBV7-8 and TRBJ1-1; the D gene is possibly TRBD1 (5 bases). There are 12 residues in the CDR3. The ends were cut back, 5 bases at V and 11 bases at J, with 15 bases in the middle. CDR1 and CDR2 from the germline V gene are SGHVS and FQNEAQ. The CDR3 DNA follows: TGTGCCAGCAGCCAGGATTGGGGGTATGCTTTCTTT. Protein sequence: CASSQDWGYAFF.

The chain employs TRBV18 and TRBJ1-2, with D unresolved. The CDR3 is made up of 14 amino acids. Germline CDR1 is KGHSH and CDR2 is LQKENI. V lost 2 bases and J lost 0, with 7 bases in between. The CDR3 coding sequence is TGTGCCAGCTCACCAGTGTTAGCTAACTATGGCTACACCTTC. Its protein is CASSPVLANYGYTF.

This clone was counted once. V is TRBV7-3 and J is TRBJ2-3; TRBD2 matches at 10 bases. The CDR3 runs 17 residues. The V and J ends lost 5 bases and 3 bases, in that order; junction bases with no gene match: 11. Germline values: CDR1 SGHTA, CDR2 FQGTGA. For the CDR3, the DNA is TGTGCCAGCAGCCCCCGTCGGAGCGGGGGGGCGACAGATACGCAGTATTTT. This gives the protein CASSPRRSGGATDTQYF. Supplemented by reference TRBV7-3 and TRBJ2-3, the full variable domain reads GAGVSQTPSNKVTEKGKYVELRCDPISGHTALYWYRQSLGQGPEFLIYFQGTGAADDSGLPNDRFFAVRPEGSVSTLKIQRTERGDSAVYLCASSPRRSGGATDTQYFGPGTRLTVL.

J is TRBJ2-5 and V is TRBV28; D is possibly TRBD1 or TRBD2 (5 bases each). The CDR3 length is 14 residues. V lost 10 bases and J 3 bases, leaving 18 bases between the germline ends. CDR1 MDHEN and CDR2 SYDVKM come from the germline V gene. The CDR3 region is CATNPPGTEETQYF. The CDR3 DNA follows: TGTGCCACCAACCCCCCCGGGACCGAAGAGACCCAGTACTTC.

This clone was seen just once. The V call is TRBV21-1, the J call TRBJ1-1. TRBV21-1 is labeled a pseudogene. The CDR3 contains 16 residues. CDR3 nucleotides: TGTGCCAGCAGCAAAGTGGACCCTGGGAGGGTCACTGAAGCTTTCTTT. Protein: CASSKVDPGRVTEAFF.